The rows below give T cell receptor beta chains drawn from one sample of a study of shared clonotypes between healthy human individuals. Libraries were prepared by immunoSEQ multiplex PCR; TCRdb keeps only in-frame clonotypes and omits some of them. The data contain about 490,000 clones, roughly 85% of them seen just once; the ten biggest clones take up about 12%. Sample: PBMCs. The receptors stem from a middle-aged woman in good health. Some clones in this sample may be carry-over from other donors' samples. Both conserved end residues are part of each CDR3. A D gene is named only where the DNA matches it firmly. Rows give clone size only sometimes, using once, few, many, or a class for an expanded clone.

d_call j_call clone_size v_call cdr3_nt cdr3_aa
NA TRBJ2-2 NA TRBV9 TGTGCCAGCAGCGTAGACCAGGGACTCACCGGGGAGCTGTTTTTT CASSVDQGLTGELFF
TRBD2 TRBJ2-1 NA TRBV28 TGTGCCAGCAGTAAAAATACCGGCCGGGGACTAGCTGGCTACAATGAGCAGTTCTTC CASSKNTGRGLAGYNEQFF
TRBD1 TRBJ2-2 few TRBV7-2 TGTGCCAGCAGCGTGGACAGGGCTCGGATCGACACCGGGGAGCTGTTTTTT CASSVDRARIDTGELFF
TRBD1 TRBJ1-4 NA TRBV18 TGTGCCAGCTCACAGGGACAGCTTGCAACTAATGAAAAACTGTTTTTT CASSQGQLATNEKLFF
TRBD1 TRBJ1-3 NA TRBV10-3 TGTGCCATCAGTGAAGGTCAGGGGGGTAACACCATATATTTT CAISEGQGGNTIYF
NA TRBJ2-1 NA TRBV4-1 TGCGCCAGCAGCCAAGCAGGGTTTTCGCTTTACAATGGTGAGCAGTTCTTC CASSQAGFSLYNGEQFF
NA TRBJ2-3 NA TRBV6-6 TGTGCCAGCAGTAAAGGACAGCTTACTAGCACAGATACGCAGTATTTT CASSKGQLTSTDTQYF
TRBD2 TRBJ2-2 once TRBV7-2 TGTGCCAGCAGCCTTAGCGGGAGCAGGGGCGGGGAGCTGTTTTTT CASSLSGSRGGELFF
TRBD1 TRBJ2-3 NA TRBV20-1 TGCAGTGCCTATCGGGACAGGGTCGTATTT CSAYRDRVVF
TRBD1 TRBJ2-5 NA TRBV10-3 TGTGCCAGCCAGCGACAGGGCGAGGGAGAGACCCAGTACTTC CASQRQGEGETQYF
TRBD1 TRBJ2-7 NA TRBV19 TGTGCCAGTAGTGCCGGGACAGGGTTATACGAGCAGTACTTC CASSAGTGLYEQYF
NA TRBJ2-2 NA TRBV7-6 TGTGCCAGCAGCTTAGTGGCAAGGACCGGGGAGCTGTTTTTT CASSLVARTGELFF
NA TRBJ1-1 few TRBV7-9 TGTGCCAGCAGCTTAGTCCGAGACCCGAAAACTTTCTTT CASSLVRDPKTFF
TRBD2 TRBJ2-5 NA TRBV7-2 TGTGCCAGCAGCTTAGGGGGACTACCACAAGAGACCCAGTACTTC CASSLGGLPQETQYF
NA TRBJ2-1 NA TRBV27 TGTGCCAGCAGTCCTGAAGACTACAACTACAATGAGCAGTTCTTC CASSPEDYNYNEQFF
NA TRBJ2-1 few TRBV5-1 TGCGCCAGCAGCTTGGTGCCGGGGGCGAATGAGCAGTTCTTC CASSLVPGANEQFF
TRBD1 TRBJ1-4 few TRBV30 TGTGCCACCGGGACAGGGGTGACTAATGAAAAACTGTTTTTT CATGTGVTNEKLFF
TRBD2 TRBJ2-2 NA TRBV7-2 TGTGCCAGCAGCGGGACTAGCACCTCCGGGGAGCTGTTTTTT CASSGTSTSGELFF
NA TRBJ1-6 NA TRBV11-2 TGTGCCAGCAGCTTAGAGAGGGGAGCACCCCTCCACTTT CASSLERGAPLHF
TRBD2 TRBJ2-5 NA TRBV5-1 TGCGCCAGCAGCTTGGCCGCTAGCGGGAGGGGGAGTACGGAGACCCAGTACTTC CASSLAASGRGSTETQYF
TRBD1 TRBJ2-7 NA TRBV28 TGTGCCAGCAGTCCCCCTGGACAGGGGGGCTACGAGCAGTACTTC CASSPPGQGGYEQYF
NA TRBJ1-5 NA TRBV2 TGTGCCACTCAGGGTTTCGGGAATCAGCCCCAGCATTTT CATQGFGNQPQHF
NA TRBJ2-1 NA TRBV6-6 TGTGCCAGCAGACGAGTAGTTAGGAGTGAGCAGTTCTTC CASRRVVRSEQFF
TRBD2 TRBJ2-5 NA TRBV10-3 TGTGCCATCAGTGACAGGGAGGGTGAGACCCAGTACTTC CAISDREGETQYF
NA TRBJ2-2 NA TRBV7-9 TGTGCCAGCAAAGAGATAAACACCGGGGAGCTGTTTTTT CASKEINTGELFF
NA TRBJ2-7 NA TRBV27 TGTGCCAGCAGTTTAAGGGGGGCGGGGGTCCACGAGCAGTACTTC CASSLRGAGVHEQYF
NA TRBJ2-2 few TRBV4-1 TGCGCCAGCAGCCTTAGGACATTGAACACCGGGGAGCTGTTTTTT CASSLRTLNTGELFF
NA TRBJ2-7 once TRBV4-2 TGTGCCAGCAGCCAAGATTTCGGGGGCCGCTCCTACGAGCAGTACTTC CASSQDFGGRSYEQYF
NA TRBJ2-7 once TRBV5-1 TGCGCCAGCAGCTTGGCCCCTGGGGTAGGGTCCTACGAGCAGTACTTC CASSLAPGVGSYEQYF
NA TRBJ2-1 few TRBV6-6 TGTGCCAGCGCGGGACTTTACAATGAGCAGTTCTTC CASAGLYNEQFF
NA TRBJ1-2 once TRBV6-1 TGTGCCAGCAGCGCCGACGGCTATGGCTACACCTTC CASSADGYGYTF
NA TRBJ2-2 NA TRBV2 TGTGCCAGCAGTGTTGAGGGGTTCAGGGAGCTGTTTTTT CASSVEGFRELFF
NA TRBJ2-7 NA TRBV7-6 TGTGCCAGCAGCTTACCGGGCCCTGGGGGGGAGCAGTACTTC CASSLPGPGGEQYF
TRBD1 TRBJ1-6 NA TRBV27 TGTGCCAGCAGTCCAACGGGACAGAATAATTCACCCCTCCACTTT CASSPTGQNNSPLHF
NA TRBJ1-1 NA TRBV11-2 TGTGCCAGCAGCTTAGATATGGCGGGTACTGAAGCTTTCTTT CASSLDMAGTEAFF
TRBD1 TRBJ2-7 NA TRBV7-9 TGTGCCAGCAGCCTGGGACAGGGGGCGAACGAGCAGTACTTC CASSLGQGANEQYF
NA TRBJ2-7 NA TRBV4-2 TGTGCCAGCAGCCAGCCCCAGGGATTTGGGCAGTACTTC CASSQPQGFGQYF
TRBD1 TRBJ2-3 NA TRBV5-6 TGTGCCAGCAGGCGACAGGGGATCACAGATACGCAGTATTTT CASRRQGITDTQYF
NA TRBJ1-1 NA TRBV19 TGTGCCAGTAGTGGTGCGGCAGTGAACACTGAAGCTTTCTTT CASSGAAVNTEAFF
NA TRBJ2-4 NA TRBV4-1 TGCGCCAGCAGCCAAGCGGGAGCCAAAAACATTCAGTACTTC CASSQAGAKNIQYF
TRBD1 TRBJ1-1 NA TRBV5-1 TGCGCCAGCAGCATCGCCCCTCAGGGGGCGAACACTGAAGCTTTCTTT CASSIAPQGANTEAFF
TRBD1 TRBJ1-1 NA TRBV5-1 TGCGCCAGCAGCTTCGTCCAGGGGGCGGGCACTGAAGCTTTCTTT CASSFVQGAGTEAFF
TRBD2 TRBJ2-7 NA TRBV7-9 TGTGCCAGCAGGCAAAGTGGGGGGGACGATCAGTACTTC CASRQSGGDDQYF
TRBD2 TRBJ2-5 few TRBV7-6 TGTGCCAGCAGCTCGGGACTAGCGGGAGCCCAAGGAGGAGAGACCCAGTACTTC CASSSGLAGAQGGETQYF
TRBD2 TRBJ2-1 few TRBV15 TGTGCCACCAGCACCAGCGGGAGTGGGTACAATGAGCAGTTCTTC CATSTSGSGYNEQFF
TRBD1 TRBJ2-7 NA TRBV2 TGTGCCAGCAGACAAACGCAACAGGGGGGTAGCCACGAGCAGTACTTC CASRQTQQGGSHEQYF
TRBD2 TRBJ2-3 NA TRBV11-3 TGTGCCAGCAGCTTAGTGTCTAGCGGTGGCCCAGATACGCAGTATTTT CASSLVSSGGPDTQYF
TRBD1 TRBJ1-1 NA TRBV11-1 TGTGCCAGCAGCCCAGGACCCAGGGGGGGGACTGAAGCTTTCTTT CASSPGPRGGTEAFF
TRBD1 TRBJ1-2 NA TRBV7-2 TGTGCCAGCAGCTCGACCGGGACAGGGGGCGGTGGCTACACCTTC CASSSTGTGGGGYTF
NA TRBJ2-5 few TRBV12-2 TGTGCAAGTCGCCTACGACTAGCGGGAGGAGAGACCCAGTACTTC CASRLRLAGGETQYF
TRBD1 TRBJ1-2 NA TRBV5-4 TGTGCCAGCAGCCCGGACAGGGGGCCCGATGGCTACACCTTC CASSPDRGPDGYTF
NA TRBJ2-2 NA TRBV7-3 TGTGCCAGCAGCCAGGACGCGAACACCGGGGAGCTGTTTTTT CASSQDANTGELFF
NA TRBJ2-6 NA TRBV6-1 TGTGCCAGCAGTGGGGACTCTGGGGCCAACGTCCTGACTTTC CASSGDSGANVLTF
TRBD2 TRBJ2-7 few TRBV10-1 TGCGCCAGCAGCATGAGCGGGAGCCACGAGCAGTACTTC CASSMSGSHEQYF
TRBD1 TRBJ1-1 many TRBV6-7 TGTGCCAGCAGTATGGGACAGCCGGACACTGAAGCTTTCTTT CASSMGQPDTEAFF